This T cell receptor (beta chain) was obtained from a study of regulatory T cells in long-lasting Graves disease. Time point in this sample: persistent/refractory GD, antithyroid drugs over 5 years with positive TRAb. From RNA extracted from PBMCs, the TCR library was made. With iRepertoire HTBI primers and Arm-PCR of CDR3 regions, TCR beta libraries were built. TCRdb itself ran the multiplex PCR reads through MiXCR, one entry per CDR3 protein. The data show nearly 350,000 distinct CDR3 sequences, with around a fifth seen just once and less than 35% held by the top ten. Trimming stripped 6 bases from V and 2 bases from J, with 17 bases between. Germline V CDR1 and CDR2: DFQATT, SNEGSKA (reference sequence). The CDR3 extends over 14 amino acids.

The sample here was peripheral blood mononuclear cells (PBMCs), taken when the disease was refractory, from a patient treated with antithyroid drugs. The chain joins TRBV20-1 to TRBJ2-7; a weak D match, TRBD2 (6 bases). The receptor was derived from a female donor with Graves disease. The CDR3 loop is CSAGGREIAYEQYF. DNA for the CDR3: TGCAGTGCGGGTGGACGGGAGATAGCCTACGAGCAGTACTTC.